These 13 T cell receptor beta chains share one sample of origin, sequenced in a study of T cell changes during pregnancy in multiple sclerosis. Clones were sequenced by immunoSEQ multiplex PCR, and TCRdb holds only the in-frame ones, with some missing. Among around 57,000 clones listed, about 87% were seen once. The input for sequencing was peripheral blood, taken in the first trimester of pregnancy. The receptors come from a female donor in good health, enrolled as a control in a pregnancy study.

The genes are TRBV4-3 and TRBJ1-2; TRBD1 agrees at 7 bases. Germline V gives CDR1 LGHNA, CDR2 YSLEER. This CDR3 has 14 residues. The V gene end was trimmed by 4 bases and the J gene end by 4 bases; junction bases not matched to a gene: 6. The CDR3 sequence is CASSPTDRSYGYTF. The DNA for the CDR3 is TGCGCCAGCAGCCCCACGGACAGGTCCTATGGCTACACCTTC.

V gene TRBV25-1 combines with J gene TRBJ2-3, with 10 bases matching TRBD2. After removal of 5 bases from V and 0 bases from J, the junction contained 11 bases not matched to a gene. This CDR3 spans 18 amino acids. CDR1 and CDR2 from the germline V gene are MGHDK and SYGVNS. The CDR3, as DNA: TGTGCCAGCAGTCCAAACCCCGAGACTAGCGGGAGCACAGATACGCAGTATTTT. Protein: CASSPNPETSGSTDTQYF. The whole variable domain, remainder taken from reference TRBV25-1 and TRBJ2-3, is EADIYQTPRYLVIGTGKKITLECSQTMGHDKMYWYQQDPGMELHLIHYSYGVNSTEKGDLSSESTVSRIRTEHFPLTLESARPSHTSQYLCASSPNPETSGSTDTQYFGPGTRLTVL.

The gene calls are TRBV7-6 and TRBJ2-3; 8 bases align to TRBD1. The CDR3 sequence is 17 residues long. CDR1 and CDR2 (germline): SGHVS, FNYEAQ. The J segment lost 3 bases and the V segment lost 1 base, leaving 9 bases of the junction unmatched. The CDR3 spells CASSLGGTGGRTDTQYF. The CDR3 DNA is TGTGCCAGCAGCTTAGGCGGAACAGGGGGGAGGACAGATACGCAGTATTTT.

This chain links TRBV2 with TRBJ2-7; no clear D gene. The CDR3 sequence is 13 residues long. Trimming removed 5 bases at V and 3 bases at J, with 11 bases between. Germline CDR1 and CDR2: SNHLY and FYNNEI. The CDR3 DNA reads TGTGCCAGCAGTATACAGTTCCTCTACGAGCAGTACTTC. Amino acids: CASSIQFLYEQYF.

This clone was seen just once. This chain links TRBV29-1 with TRBJ2-3; no reliable D call. V lost 4 bases and J lost 0, with 5 bases in between. There are 12 residues in the CDR3. Looked up from germline, CDR1 is SQVTM and CDR2 is ANQGSEA. CDR3 nucleotides: TGCAGCGTTGTAGTGAGCACAGATACGCAGTATTTT. As protein: CSVVVSTDTQYF.

The chain links TRBV23-1 to TRBJ1-5; TRBD1 matches 8 bases. TRBV23-1 belongs to the ORF category, with a function that is uncertain. Trimming removed 7 bases from V and 5 bases from J; junction bases left unmatched: 13. This CDR3 region has 16 residues. In nucleotides, the CDR3 is TGCGCCAGCATGCCCGGACCGACAGGGGCACATCAGCCCCAGCATTTT. Amino acids: CASMPGPTGAHQPQHF.

The chain joins TRBV23-1 to TRBJ2-1, with D unresolved. TRBV23-1 is sorted into the ORF group, with uncertain function. The CDR3 runs 16 residues. V was shortened by 3 bases and J by 1 base, with 13 bases between the two germline ends. The CDR3 sequence is CASSHTHRWSYNEQFF. The CDR3 bases are TGCGCCAGCAGTCACACACACCGTTGGTCCTACAATGAGCAGTTCTTC.

The CDR3 reads CARRGGAYEQFF. CDR3 DNA: TGTGCCAGGAGGGGGGGGGCCTATGAGCAGTTCTTC. The chain couples TRBV11-1 to TRBJ2-1, with D possibly TRBD2 on 7 matching bases. The V gene lost 9 bases and the J gene lost 8 bases, with 14 bases spanning the gap. Germline assignment: CDR1 SGHAT and CDR2 FQDESV (reference sequence). The CDR3 has 12 amino acids.

This clone was recorded only once. V usage is TRBV6-4 and J usage is TRBJ2-1; 8 nucleotides match TRBD1. The CDR3 consists of 15 residues. J was trimmed by 8 bases and V by 7 bases; bases with no gene match: 13. Germline CDR1 is MRHNA and CDR2 is SNTAGT. CDR3 residues: CASMKGQGEGDEQFF. As DNA, the CDR3 is TGTGCCAGCATGAAAGGACAGGGCGAAGGCGATGAGCAGTTCTTC.

The rearrangement joins TRBV7-2 to TRBJ2-7, with TRBD2 matching over 9 bases. The CDR3 consists of 16 residues. Per the germline V gene, CDR1 is SGHTA and CDR2 is FQGNSA. The V gene end was trimmed by 4 bases and the J gene end by 5 bases; junction bases not matched to a gene: 12. CDR3 sequence: CASSSAPGLAHHEQYF. The CDR3 coding sequence is TGTGCCAGCAGCTCAGCGCCCGGACTAGCGCACCACGAGCAGTACTTC.

The V call is TRBV9, the J call TRBJ1-1; the match to TRBD1 covers 7 bases. Germline V lookup: CDR1 SGDLS, CDR2 YYNGEE. V was clipped by 4 bases and J by 2 bases; unmatched bases: 11. The CDR3 contains 16 residues. The chain's CDR3 is CASSRTTGAANTEAFF. CDR3 DNA: TGTGCCAGCAGCCGCACCACAGGGGCTGCCAACACTGAAGCTTTCTTT.

The chain employs TRBV7-9 and TRBJ2-5; TRBD1 matches at 8 bases. Per the germline V gene, CDR1 is SEHNR and CDR2 is FQNEAQ (reference sequence). This CDR3 comprises 17 residues. V was pared by 3 bases and J by 4 bases, with 13 bases of the junction left unmatched. The CDR3 reads CASSLTFGQGLRETQYF. CDR3 nucleotide sequence: TGTGCCAGCAGCTTGACCTTCGGACAGGGACTTAGAGAGACCCAGTACTTC.

The chain is built from TRBV19 and TRBJ2-7; 7 nucleotides line up with TRBD1. Looked up from germline, CDR1 is LNHDA and CDR2 is SQIVND (reference sequence). V trimming: 4 bases; J trimming: 4 bases; junction bases outside the gene matches: 7. This CDR3 spans 14 amino acids. The CDR3 region is CASSTPGQRYEQYF. The CDR3 nucleotides read TGTGCCAGTAGTACCCCGGGACAGAGATACGAGCAGTACTTC.